These 24 T cell receptor beta chains were sequenced from one sample in a study of blood T cell repertoires in COVID-19. Sequencing used immunoSEQ multiplex PCR; TCRdb keeps in-frame clones, though not all of them. Of 100,000 or so clones listed, around 74% are singletons. The source material was peripheral blood. The receptors here all came from a woman aged 70-85 years with acute or convalescent COVID-19.

The chain recombines TRBV29-1 with TRBJ2-3, with D possibly TRBD1 on 7 matching bases. Germline CDR1 is SQVTM and CDR2 is ANQGSEA. This CDR3 is built from 15 residues. V lost 7 bases and J 0 bases, leaving 17 bases between the germline ends. CDR3 region: CSAPPRDRSTDTQYF. The DNA for the CDR3 is TGCAGCGCACCTCCGCGGGACAGAAGCACAGATACGCAGTATTTT.

The chain employs TRBV30 and TRBJ2-5; TRBD2 is a possible D gene (6 bases). The V and J ends lost 0 bases and 5 bases respectively, with 13 bases between them. The CDR3 sequence is 14 residues long. CDR1 and CDR2 from the germline V gene are GTSNPN and SVGIG (reference sequence). The CDR3 loop is CAWSVGSRGETQYF. As DNA, the CDR3 is TGTGCCTGGAGTGTGGGTAGCCGGGGGGAGACCCAGTACTTC.

The chain joins TRBV30 to TRBJ1-3, with unresolved D. Germline loops: CDR1 GTSNPN, CDR2 SVGIG (reference sequence). This CDR3 has 12 residues. Between the trimmed V and J ends, which lost 8 bases and 9 bases, there was a span of 17 bases. CDR3 loop: CAGRLPGGTIYF. The CDR3 DNA reads TGTGCCGGTAGACTCCCCGGAGGCACCATATATTTT.

V is TRBV3-1 (or the pseudogene TRBV3-2) and J is TRBJ2-1; 12 bases are a match to TRBD1. CDR3 length: 15 amino acids. Per the germline V gene, CDR1 is LGHDT and CDR2 is YNNKEL (reference sequence). Unmatched junction bases numbered 3, after V lost 4 bases and J lost 5 bases. The CDR3 DNA reads TGTGCCAGCAGCCTCGGGACAGGGGGCAACAATGAGCAGTTCTTC. It encodes CASSLGTGGNNEQFF.

The chain uses TRBV7-2 and TRBJ1-3; D gene ambiguous. V gave up 0 bases and J gave up 0 bases, with 9 bases separating them. Germline V gene sequence: CDR1 SGHTA, CDR2 FQGNSA. The CDR3 loop spans 16 amino acids. Here the CDR3 DNA reads TGTGCCAGCAGCTTAGCGTCGGAGAACTCTGGAAACACCATATATTTT. Amino acids: CASSLASENSGNTIYF.

This clone was observed a few times. This rearrangement joins TRBV3-1 (or the pseudogene TRBV3-2) to TRBJ2-7; 8 bases agree with TRBD1. Germline CDR1 LGHDT, CDR2 YNNKEL (reference sequence). J was trimmed by 0 bases and V by 4 bases; bases with no gene match: 5. CDR3 length equals 15 residues. This chain's CDR3 is CASSPSGTGSYEQYF. CDR3 nucleotides: TGTGCCAGCAGCCCTTCCGGGACAGGCTCCTACGAGCAGTACTTC.

V and J are TRBV3-1 (or the pseudogene TRBV3-2) and TRBJ2-2, with 10 bases lining up with TRBD2. The trim removed 3 bases at V and 4 bases at J, leaving 11 bases unmatched. Germline V lookup: CDR1 LGHDT, CDR2 YNNKEL (reference sequence). The length of the CDR3 is 18 residues. CDR3 sequence: CASSHPFRPSGGTGELFF. CDR3 DNA: TGTGCCAGCAGCCATCCCTTCAGGCCTAGCGGGGGCACCGGGGAGCTGTTTTTT.

This rearrangement joins TRBV7-6 to TRBJ1-3, with TRBD1 identical over 11 bases. Germline values: CDR1 SGHVS, CDR2 FNYEAQ. The V segment lost 3 bases and the J segment 0 bases; nucleotides outside the gene matches: 1. CDR3 length: 16 residues. The CDR3 region is CASSFGTGGSGNTIYF. In DNA, the CDR3 is TGTGCCAGCAGCTTCGGGACAGGGGGCTCTGGAAACACCATATATTTT.

The CDR3 nucleotides read TGTGCCAGCAGCATCCAATCCGGGACTAGCGGGGGGGCTAATGAGCAGTTCTTC. Its translation is CASSIQSGTSGGANEQFF. The V call is TRBV7-2, the J call TRBJ2-1; TRBD2 agrees at 16 bases. This CDR3 comprises 18 residues. CDR1 and CDR2 (germline): SGHTA, FQGNSA. Germline trimming cut 5 bases from V and 7 bases from J; bases unmatched to any gene: 11.

This clone was counted only a few times. The gene calls are TRBV18 and TRBJ1-1, with D possibly matching TRBD1 (5 bases). CDR3 size: 14 residues. Looked up from germline, CDR1 is KGHSH and CDR2 is LQKENI. V dropped 5 bases and J dropped 6 bases, with 16 bases sitting between them. CDR3 amino acids: CASSATRGSAEAFF. The CDR3 DNA follows: TGTGCCAGCTCAGCAACAAGGGGATCCGCTGAAGCTTTCTTT.

This clone occurred once. V usage is TRBV11-2 and J usage is TRBJ1-2; the match to TRBD1 covers 7 bases. The CDR3 contains 14 residues. V lost 5 bases, J lost 5 bases, and 8 bases stayed unmatched. CDR1 is SGHAT and CDR2 is FQNNGV in the germline V gene. The CDR3 here is CASSRPGQRYGYTF. The CDR3 coding sequence is TGTGCCAGCAGCCGACCGGGACAGCGGTATGGCTACACCTTC.

The chain links TRBV11-2 to TRBJ2-5, with TRBD2 matching 10 bases. The CDR3 is 16 amino acids. Germline V gives CDR1 SGHAT, CDR2 FQNNGV. V was clipped by 5 bases and J by 5 bases; unmatched bases: 11. CDR3 in DNA: TGTGCCAGCAGCCCAATTGGGACTAGCGACCCGGAGACCCAGTACTTC. Residues: CASSPIGTSDPETQYF. The entire variable domain, with the rest obtained from reference TRBV11-2 and TRBJ2-5, is as follows: EAGVAQSPRYKIIEKRQSVAFWCNPISGHATLYWYQQILGQGPKLLIQFQNNGVVDDSQLPKDRFSAERLKGVDSTLKIQPAKLEDSAVYLCASSPIGTSDPETQYFGPGTRLLVL.

This clone was picked up a small number of times. This chain joins TRBV27 and TRBJ2-1, with TRBD2 identical over 9 bases. The germline gives CDR1 MNHEY, CDR2 SMNVEV (reference sequence). The length of the CDR3 is 15 residues. Trimming removed 6 bases from V and 4 bases from J; junction bases left unmatched: 7. The CDR3, as DNA: TGTGCCAGCAGCACAGCGGGGGGCCAATACAATGAGCAGTTCTTC. Its translation is CASSTAGGQYNEQFF.

The rearrangement uses TRBV6-5 and TRBJ2-7; 11 bases match TRBD1. After removal of 6 bases from V and 3 bases from J, the junction contained 4 bases not matched to a gene. The CDR3 length is 14 residues. In germline, CDR1 is MNHEY, CDR2 SVGAGI. The CDR3 bases are TGTGCCAGCAGCGGGACAGGGGGTCGCTACGAGCAGTACTTC. Translation: CASSGTGGRYEQYF.

J is TRBJ1-4 and V is TRBV11-2; D remains unclear. This CDR3 contains 14 residues. Trimming pared 5 bases from V and 8 bases from J, leaving 15 bases between. Germline loops: CDR1 SGHAT, CDR2 FQNNGV. The CDR3 sequence is CASSRRGQWEKLFF. The CDR3 DNA is TGTGCCAGCAGCCGTCGAGGGCAATGGGAAAAACTGTTTTTT.

The gene calls are TRBV5-1 and TRBJ1-4; a possible D gene is TRBD1 (5 bases). V was clipped by 3 bases and J by 5 bases, with 11 bases between them. Per the germline V gene, CDR1 is SGHRS and CDR2 is YFSETQ. The CDR3 runs 14 residues. The CDR3 nucleotides are TGCGCCAGCAGCTCTTGGCAGGGCAATGAAAAACTGTTTTTT. It specifies CASSSWQGNEKLFF. The variable domain in full, completed from reference TRBV5-1 and TRBJ1-4, reads KAGVTQTPRYLIKTRGQQVTLSCSPISGHRSVSWYQQTPGQGLQFLFEYFSETQRNKGNFPGRFSGRQFSNSRSEMNVSTLELGDSALYLCASSSWQGNEKLFFGSGTQLSVL.

The rearrangement joins TRBV9 to TRBJ2-3; 10 nucleotides match TRBD2. This CDR3 has 16 amino acids. The J segment lost 1 base and the V segment lost 2 bases, leaving 4 bases of the junction unmatched. Germline CDR1 and CDR2: SGDLS and YYNGEE. The CDR3 nucleotides read TGTGCCAGCAGCGTTTCTAGCGGGGGTGGCACAGATACGCAGTATTTT. Residues: CASSVSSGGGTDTQYF.

This chain connects TRBV3-1 (or the pseudogene TRBV3-2) to TRBJ2-7; D perhaps matches TRBD2 (5 bases). Deletions cut 3 bases from V and 2 bases from J, with 11 bases between. The CDR3 loop spans 14 amino acids. Germline assignment: CDR1 LGHDT and CDR2 YNNKEL (reference sequence). The CDR3 DNA sequence: TGTGCCAGCAGCCATATCAGCGGAACCTACGAGCAGTACTTC. It yields the protein CASSHISGTYEQYF.

The J gene is TRBJ2-1, the V gene TRBV7-9, with a possible D match to TRBD2 (6 bases). CDR3 length: 14 amino acids. Germline V gene data show CDR1 as SEHNR and CDR2 as FQNEAQ (reference sequence). The V end lost 7 bases, the J end lost 7 bases, and 17 bases lay between the germline ends. The CDR3 here is CASTPFEGGNEQFF. As DNA, the CDR3 is TGTGCCAGCACCCCTTTTGAGGGAGGAAATGAGCAGTTCTTC.

This chain connects TRBV27 to TRBJ1-1; no clear D gene. Germline CDR1 and CDR2: MNHEY and SMNVEV (reference sequence). V gave up 6 bases and J gave up 4 bases, with 18 bases separating them. CDR3 length: 15 amino acids. The CDR3 loop reads CASSPRGRGPTEAFF. In DNA, the CDR3 is TGTGCCAGCAGCCCCCGAGGGCGCGGGCCCACTGAAGCTTTCTTT.

This chain links TRBV30 with TRBJ2-1, with D possibly being TRBD1 (5 bases). In germline, CDR1 is GTSNPN, CDR2 SVGIG (reference sequence). Trimming left V 5 bases short and J 4 bases short, with 18 bases between. The CDR3 consists of 15 residues. CDR3 nucleotides: TGTGCCTGGCAAGGGGCAGGGCTCGGATACAATGAGCAGTTCTTC. Translated: CAWQGAGLGYNEQFF.

The chain employs TRBV28 and TRBJ2-1, with 8 nucleotides matching TRBD1. From germline, CDR1 is MDHEN and CDR2 SYDVKM. The CDR3 spans 15 residues. The ends lost 5 bases at V and 6 bases at J; junction bases unmatched: 9. The CDR3 spells CASSPPTGALNEQFF. The CDR3 nucleotides are TGTGCCAGCAGTCCCCCGACAGGGGCCCTCAATGAGCAGTTCTTC.

CDR3: CASSFPPGAGGPRAQYF. The CDR3 nucleotides read TGTGCCAGCAGTTTTCCGCCCGGGGCGGGGGGGCCCCGGGCGCAGTATTTT. The chain links TRBV27 to TRBJ2-3; 9 nucleotides match TRBD2. Germline loops: CDR1 MNHEY, CDR2 SMNVEV (reference sequence). The V segment lost 3 bases and the J segment 10 bases; nucleotides outside the gene matches: 17. This CDR3 spans 17 amino acids.

The DNA for the CDR3 is TGTGCCAGCAGCGTAGAATCCAGGGCGGGAGAGCAGTACTTC. Its translation: CASSVESRAGEQYF. This chain links TRBV9 with TRBJ2-7, with a possible D match to TRBD2 (6 bases). Germline CDR1 reads SGDLS; CDR2 reads YYNGEE. The V end was cut by 0 bases, the J end by 7 bases, with 14 bases between. This CDR3 region has 14 residues.